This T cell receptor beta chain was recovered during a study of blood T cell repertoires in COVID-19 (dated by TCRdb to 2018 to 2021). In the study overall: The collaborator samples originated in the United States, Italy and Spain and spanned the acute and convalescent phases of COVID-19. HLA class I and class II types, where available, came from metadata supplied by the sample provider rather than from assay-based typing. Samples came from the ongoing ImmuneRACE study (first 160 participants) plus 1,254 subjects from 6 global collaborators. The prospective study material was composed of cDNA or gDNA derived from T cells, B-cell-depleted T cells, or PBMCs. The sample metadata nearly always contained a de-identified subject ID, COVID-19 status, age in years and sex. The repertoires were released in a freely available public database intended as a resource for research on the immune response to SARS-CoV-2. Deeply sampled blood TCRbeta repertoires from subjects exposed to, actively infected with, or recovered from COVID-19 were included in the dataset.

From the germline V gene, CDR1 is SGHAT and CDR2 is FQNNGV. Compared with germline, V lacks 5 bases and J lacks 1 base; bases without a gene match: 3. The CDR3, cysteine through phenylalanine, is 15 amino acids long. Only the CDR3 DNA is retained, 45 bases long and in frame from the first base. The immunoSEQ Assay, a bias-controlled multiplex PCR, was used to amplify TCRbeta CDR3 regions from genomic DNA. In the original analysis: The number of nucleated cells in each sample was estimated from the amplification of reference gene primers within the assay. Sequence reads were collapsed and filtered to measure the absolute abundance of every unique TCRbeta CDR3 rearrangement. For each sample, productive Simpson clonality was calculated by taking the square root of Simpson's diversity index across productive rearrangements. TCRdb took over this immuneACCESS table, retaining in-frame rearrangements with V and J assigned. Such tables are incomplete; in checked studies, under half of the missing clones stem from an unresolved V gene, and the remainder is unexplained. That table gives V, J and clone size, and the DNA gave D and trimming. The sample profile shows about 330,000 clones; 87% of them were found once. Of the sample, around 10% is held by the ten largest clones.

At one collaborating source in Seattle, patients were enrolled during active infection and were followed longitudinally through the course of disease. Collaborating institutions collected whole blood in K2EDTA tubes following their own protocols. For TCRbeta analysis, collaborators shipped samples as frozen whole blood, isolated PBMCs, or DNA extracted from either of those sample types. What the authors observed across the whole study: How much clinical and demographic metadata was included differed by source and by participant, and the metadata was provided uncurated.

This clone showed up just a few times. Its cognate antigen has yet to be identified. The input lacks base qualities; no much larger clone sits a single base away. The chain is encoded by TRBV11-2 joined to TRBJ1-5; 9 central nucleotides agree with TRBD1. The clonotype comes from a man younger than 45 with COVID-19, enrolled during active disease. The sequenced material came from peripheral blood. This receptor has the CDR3 CASSADRGSNQPQHF. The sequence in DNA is TGTGCCAGCAGCGCGGACAGGGGAAGCAATCAGCCCCAGCATTTT.